The entry below describes one T cell receptor beta chain. The data were obtained in a study of blood T cell repertoires in COVID-19. For the study at large: Donors in the United States, Italy and Spain gave samples during acute or convalescent COVID-19. T cells, B-cell-depleted T cells, or PBMCs provided the cDNA or gDNA that served as material.

Per the original methods: Estimation of nucleated cell counts relied on the amplification of reference gene primers. TCRdb keeps only in-frame clones here, not all; method: immunoSEQ multiplex PCR. V and J calls and clone size come straight from that table; D and trimming were deduced from the DNA. The sample consists of tens of thousands of clones, approximately 79% of them appearing once. Trimming took off 4 bases at V and 0 bases at J, with 11 bases between the two ends. This CDR3 region has 16 residues. Germline-derived CDR1 and CDR2 are SGHDT and YYEEEE. V gene TRBV5-6 combines with J gene TRBJ1-6; D remains unclear. The source material was peripheral blood. This receptor was identified in a woman aged 80 or older with active or convalescent COVID-19. For the CDR3, the DNA is TGTGCCAGCAGCCCGCTCCTGAGCTCCTATAATTCACCCCTCCACTTT. Protein: CASSPLLSSYNSPLHF.